This entry lists 31 T cell receptor beta chains sequenced from one sample in a study of molecular identifiers for immune sequencing clone quantification. One entry per CDR3 protein results from TCRdb running MiXCR on the PCR reads. The data contain 97,000 or so distinct CDR3 sequences, about 32% of them singletons. Source material: naive CD8+ T cells from blood, with Jurkat cell RNA spiked in. Indicated subset: FACS-sorted CD8+CD4-CCR7+CD45RA+ naive T cells. The receptors derive from a human donor in good health. Some libraries in this study had Jurkat cell RNA spiked in.

In its sample, this clonotype was seen many times. The gene calls are TRBV5-6 and TRBJ2-3; D remains ambiguous. Germline CDR1 reads SGHDT; CDR2 reads YYEEEE. CDR3 length: 14 residues. The ends were cut back, 0 bases at V and 2 bases at J, with 7 bases in the middle. The chain's CDR3 is CASSLAVVTDTQYF. CDR3 coding DNA: TGTGCCAGCAGCTTGGCAGTGGTCACAGATACGCAGTATTTT.

The chain uses TRBV4-2 and TRBJ2-6; no reliable D call. Trimming removed 6 bases from V and 0 bases from J, with 6 bases in between. Germline V CDR1 and CDR2: LGHNA, YNFKEQ. This CDR3 region has 14 residues. CDR3 coding DNA: TGTGCCAGCAGGAAGAACTCTGGGGCCAACGTCCTGACTTTC. Its protein product is CASRKNSGANVLTF.

The chain recombines TRBV27 with TRBJ2-7; D call uncertain. V lost 7 bases, J lost 4 bases, and 17 bases lay in between. The length of the CDR3 is 14 residues. The germline V gene has CDR1 MNHEY and CDR2 SMNVEV (reference sequence). CDR3 protein: CASKVGTAGYEQYF. Here the CDR3 DNA reads TGTGCCAGCAAAGTGGGTACAGCCGGGTACGAGCAGTACTTC.

On this clonotype: At one of its ends the junction is not consistent with the germline gene, which may arise from a read error. This chain joins TRBV5-6 and TRBJ2-7, with D possibly called TRBD1 or TRBD2 (5 bases each). Germline loops: CDR1 SGHDT, CDR2 YYEEEE. The CDR3 length is 14 residues. The CDR3 coding sequence is TGTGCCGGCAGCCCGGGACGAGAGAACTACGAGCAGTACTTC. It is translated as CAGSPGRENYEQYF.

This chain uses TRBV6-1 with TRBJ1-1; TRBD1 is a possible D gene (5 bases). Germline CDR1 MNHNS, CDR2 SASEGT. This CDR3 spans 16 amino acids. V lost 0 bases to trimming and J lost 0 bases, with 11 bases between them. The CDR3 DNA follows: TGTGCCAGCAGTGAAGCACCGGGACGGTTGAACACTGAAGCTTTCTTT. Protein sequence: CASSEAPGRLNTEAFF.

The rearrangement joins TRBV5-6 to TRBJ2-5; D might be TRBD1 or TRBD2, each matching 7 bases. The germline CDR1 and CDR2 sequences are SGHDT and YYEEEE. The CDR3 has 14 amino acids. With 3 bases removed from V and 13 bases from J, the gap between germline ends came to 22 bases. The CDR3 bases are TGTGCCAGCAGCTGGGGACAGCCAGGGGAGGGCCGGTACTTC. This translates into CASSWGQPGEGRYF. Complete variable domain (other parts from reference TRBV5-6 and TRBJ2-5): DAGVTQSPTHLIKTRGQQVTLRCSPKSGHDTVSWYQQALGQGPQFIFQYYEEEERQRGNFPDRFSGHQFPNYSSELNVNALLLGDSALYLCASSWGQPGEGRYFGPGTRLLVL.

This chain uses TRBV11-2 with TRBJ2-3, with D unresolved. The V end lost 5 bases, the J end lost 1 base, and 19 bases lay between the germline ends. Looked up from germline, CDR1 is SGHAT and CDR2 is FQNNGV. This CDR3 comprises 17 residues. In DNA, the CDR3 is TGTGCCAGCAGCCCACCCGATGGGCTCGGCGGCACAGATACGCAGTATTTT. Its protein product is CASSPPDGLGGTDTQYF. Looking up the rest from reference TRBV11-2 and TRBJ2-3 gives the full variable domain: EAGVAQSPRYKIIEKRQSVAFWCNPISGHATLYWYQQILGQGPKLLIQFQNNGVVDDSQLPKDRFSAERLKGVDSTLKIQPAKLEDSAVYLCASSPPDGLGGTDTQYFGPGTRLTVL.

Comments on this clonotype: Because it lacks the conserved phenylalanine or tryptophan at the end, this CDR3 is likely a read error. The gene calls are TRBV28 and TRBJ2-5, with D hard to call. V lost 6 bases to trimming and J lost 2 bases, with 13 bases between them. CDR1 and CDR2 from the germline V gene are MDHEN and SYDVKM. CDR3 length: 14 amino acids. CDR3 sequence reads: CASSFPPRQETQYY. The DNA for the CDR3 is TGTGCCAGCAGCTTTCCCCCCCGGCAAGAGACCCAGTACTAC.

The J gene is TRBJ1-5, the V gene TRBV6-2 or TRBV6-3, with D unresolved. Trimming cost V 1 base and J 3 bases, with 1 base left between them. The germline CDR1 and CDR2 sequences are MNHEY and SVGEGT. The CDR3 length is 12 residues. CDR3 nucleotide sequence: TGTGCCAGCAGTTACTTCAATCAGCCCCAGCATTTT. It translates to CASSYFNQPQHF.

This sequence joins TRBV27 and TRBJ2-7; a weak D match, TRBD2 (6 bases). CDR3 size: 13 residues. Between the trimmed V and J ends, which lost 1 base and 3 bases, there was a span of 7 bases. Looked up from germline, CDR1 is MNHEY and CDR2 is SMNVEV (reference sequence). This CDR3 reads CASSLFGGYEQYF. The CDR3 coding sequence is TGTGCCAGCAGTTTATTCGGGGGCTACGAGCAGTACTTC.

This clonotype has just a few counts. The rearrangement joins TRBV2 to TRBJ1-1, with TRBD1 matching over 10 bases. CDR3 length: 15 residues. The germline V gene encodes CDR1 SNHLY and CDR2 FYNNEI. CDR3 region: CARDRGDYRNTEAFF. The DNA for the CDR3 is TGTGCTAGGGACAGGGGTGATTATAGGAACACTGAAGCTTTCTTT.

This clonotype showed up many times. The chain couples TRBV7-9 to TRBJ2-3, with TRBD2 identical over 7 bases. The CDR3 consists of 15 residues. The V and J ends lost 5 bases and 5 bases, in that order; junction bases with no gene match: 10. Per the germline V gene, CDR1 is SEHNR and CDR2 is FQNEAQ (reference sequence). CDR3 nucleotides: TGTGCCAGCAGCCAACGGATCGGGAGGTTAGATACGCAGTATTTT. It translates to CASSQRIGRLDTQYF. The full variable domain, rest sourced from reference TRBV7-9 and TRBJ2-3, is DTGVSQNPRHKITKRGQNVTFRCDPISEHNRLYWYRQTLGQGPEFLTYFQNEAQLEKSRLLSDRFSAERPKGSFSTLEIQRTEQGDSAMYLCASSQRIGRLDTQYFGPGTRLTVL.

The rearrangement joins TRBV21-1 to TRBJ2-5. TRBV21-1 is a pseudogene. This CDR3 is 15 amino acids long. The CDR3 nucleotides are TGTGCCAGCAGCAGGTCGAGAAGATATCAAGAGACCCAGTACTTC. Translated: CASSRSRRYQETQYF.

Notes on this clonotype: A much larger clone lies one base from this, so it may be a read error. This CDR3 fails to terminate in the conserved phenylalanine or tryptophan, so it likely reflects a read error. The chain has TRBV7-8 and TRBJ2-5; D gene ambiguous. The CDR3 has 14 residues. V shed 10 bases and J shed 3 bases, with 18 bases lying between them. CDR1 is SGHVS, CDR2 FQNEAQ, per germline. The chain's CDR3 is CATRKAIPEETQYI. The CDR3 DNA sequence: TGTGCCACCCGTAAGGCGATCCCCGAAGAGACCCAGTACATC.

Only a few counts were recorded for this clonotype. The chain couples TRBV20-1 to TRBJ2-3, with 11 nucleotides matching TRBD2. CDR1 and CDR2 from the germline V gene are DFQATT and SNEGSKA (reference sequence). The CDR3 sequence is 16 residues long. Losses at the gene ends were 0 bases for V and 1 base for J; bases not matched to a gene: 3. The CDR3: CSARDISGRGTDTQYF. CDR3 in DNA: TGCAGTGCTAGAGATATTAGCGGGAGGGGCACAGATACGCAGTATTTT.

This chain joins TRBV9 and TRBJ2-1; D not resolved. TRBJ2-7 explains the end of the DNA better; the J call may be wrong. The CDR3 runs 15 residues. Germline CDR1 SGDLS, CDR2 YYNGEE. Here the CDR3 DNA reads TGTGCCAGCAGCGTAGAACAAGCCCCCTACAATGAGCAGTACTTC. It specifies CASSVEQAPYNEQYF.

The chain combines TRBV6-5 with TRBJ2-7; 7 nucleotides align to TRBD2. Per germline, CDR1 MNHEY and CDR2 SVGAGI. CDR3 length: 13 amino acids. Trimming took 8 bases from V and 2 from J; bases not matched to a gene: 6. Here the CDR3 reads CASRRESAYEQYF. The DNA for the CDR3 is TGTGCCAGCCGGCGGGAGAGTGCCTACGAGCAGTACTTC.

This clonotype has just a few counts. The gene calls are TRBV5-8 and TRBJ2-1, with D perhaps TRBD2 (6 bases). The CDR3 runs 13 residues. Trimming stripped 3 bases from V and 5 bases from J, with 9 bases between. Per the germline V gene, CDR1 is SGHTS and CDR2 is YDEGEE. CDR3 amino acids: CASSWRGHNEQFF. In DNA form, the CDR3 reads TGTGCCAGCAGCTGGAGGGGTCACAATGAGCAGTTCTTC.

In the case of this clonotype: Given a much more abundant clone one base away, this may be a read error. The chain couples TRBV12-3 or TRBV12-4 to TRBJ1-1; D may be TRBD1 (6 bases). Trimming pared 5 bases from V and 4 bases from J, leaving 20 bases between. This CDR3 is built from 16 residues. CDR3 nucleotides: TGTGCCAGCAGTCCCCAACCACGGGGGGCGGGCACTGAAGCTTTCTTT. It encodes CASSPQPRGAGTEAFF.

This clonotype was counted at least ten times. The chain has TRBV5-6 and TRBJ2-7; TRBD2 matches 11 bases. Germline CDR1 SGHDT, CDR2 YYEEEE. V lost 2 bases, J lost 7 bases, and 8 bases stayed unmatched. This CDR3 region has 15 residues. As DNA, the CDR3 is TGTGCCAGCAGCTTCGGTAGCGGGAGGGCCGGGGAGCAGTACTTC. Translating gives CASSFGSGRAGEQYF. The whole variable domain, filled in from reference TRBV5-6 and TRBJ2-7, reads DAGVTQSPTHLIKTRGQQVTLRCSPKSGHDTVSWYQQALGQGPQFIFQYYEEEERQRGNFPDRFSGHQFPNYSSELNVNALLLGDSALYLCASSFGSGRAGEQYFGPGTRLTVT.

This clonotype appeared a few times. V is TRBV2 and J is TRBJ2-7, with no clear D. V was clipped by 7 bases and J by 0 bases, with 10 bases between them. The CDR3 loop spans 13 amino acids. Germline CDR1 SNHLY, CDR2 FYNNEI. CDR3 DNA sequence: TGTGCCAGCACCGAGGACCGCTCCTACGAGCAGTACTTC. Protein sequence: CASTEDRSYEQYF. Full variable domain (rest looked up from reference TRBV2 and TRBJ2-7): EPEVTQTPSHQVTQMGQEVILRCVPISNHLYFYWYRQILGQKVEFLVSFYNNEISEKSEIFDDQFSVERPDGSNFTLKIRSTKLEDSAMYFCASTEDRSYEQYFGPGTRLTVT.

In this sample, this clonotype turned up many times. The chain couples TRBV20-1 to TRBJ2-6; the D gene is possibly TRBD2 (6 bases). V lost 3 bases and J lost 0, with 9 bases in between. Germline V gives CDR1 DFQATT, CDR2 SNEGSKA (reference sequence). This CDR3 comprises 15 residues. In DNA, the CDR3 is TGCAGTGCTAGCGGGGGTGGCTCTGGGGCCAACGTCCTGACTTTC. This codes for CSASGGGSGANVLTF.

The rearrangement uses TRBV7-9 and TRBJ1-3; D may be TRBD1 (5 bases). Germline assignment: CDR1 SEHNR and CDR2 FQNEAQ (reference sequence). This CDR3 has 17 amino acids. The V end was cut by 4 bases, the J end by 0 bases, with 16 bases between. CDR3 in amino acids: CASSYRQGEDSGNTIYF. CDR3 bases: TGTGCCAGCAGCTATAGGCAGGGCGAAGACTCTGGAAACACCATATATTTT.

In its sample, this clonotype was seen a few times. This rearrangement joins TRBV27 to TRBJ1-1, with 7 bases aligning to TRBD1. Trimming took 6 bases from V and 3 from J; bases not matched to a gene: 10. CDR1 MNHEY and CDR2 SMNVEV come from the germline V gene (reference sequence). CDR3 size: 15 residues. The CDR3 spells CASRPTGVGDTEAFF. In nucleotides, the CDR3 is TGTGCCAGCAGGCCCACAGGGGTTGGAGACACTGAAGCTTTCTTT.

This clonotype came up a few times. The rearrangement links TRBV20-1 to TRBJ2-5; D ambiguous. Germline CDR1 reads DFQATT; CDR2 reads SNEGSKA (reference sequence). V was shortened by 1 base and J by 3 bases, with 15 bases between the two germline ends. The CDR3 runs to 15 residues. The CDR3 spells CSARGRRYAEETQYF. Written as DNA, the CDR3 is TGCAGTGCTAGAGGACGGAGATATGCCGAAGAGACCCAGTACTTC.

This rearrangement joins TRBV6-1 to TRBJ2-7; D possibly uses TRBD1 or TRBD2 (6 bases each). The V gene lost 8 bases and the J gene lost 7 bases, with 18 bases spanning the gap. The germline CDR1 and CDR2 sequences are MNHNS and SASEGT. The CDR3 has 13 amino acids. The CDR3 is CASQLGGPREQYF. The CDR3, as DNA: TGTGCCAGCCAGCTAGGGGGGCCGCGGGAGCAGTACTTC.

The chain links TRBV9 to TRBJ1-4; D perhaps matches TRBD1 (6 bases). Trimming took 3 bases from V and 6 from J, leaving 12 bases between them. In germline, CDR1 is SGDLS, CDR2 YYNGEE. CDR3 size: 14 residues. CDR3 protein: CASSGRQADEKLFF. The DNA of the CDR3 is TGTGCCAGCAGCGGGAGACAGGCGGATGAAAAACTGTTTTTT.

Written as DNA, the CDR3 is TGTGCCAGCAGCGTACAGGCGCCAGCGGATACGCAGTATTTT. This codes for CASSVQAPADTQYF. V is TRBV9 and J is TRBJ2-3; the D is unclear. V was cut by 1 base and J by 6 bases, with 12 bases left in between. The CDR3 is 14 amino acids. CDR1 and CDR2 (germline): SGDLS, YYNGEE.

This clonotype was seen more than once but under ten times. The chain couples TRBV4-3 to TRBJ2-5, with TRBD2 matching 13 bases. CDR3 length: 17 amino acids. The germline gives CDR1 LGHNA, CDR2 YSLEER. Trimming took 5 bases from V and 0 from J; bases not matched to a gene: 6. CDR3 bases: TGCGCCAGCAGCTCGTGGACTAGCGGGAGATACCAAGAGACCCAGTACTTC. Residues: CASSSWTSGRYQETQYF.

The V and J genes are TRBV5-6 and TRBJ2-2; 7 bases agree with TRBD1. V shed 3 bases and J 2 bases; nucleotides not matched to a gene: 4. The CDR3 is 15 amino acids. Germline CDR1 SGHDT, CDR2 YYEEEE. The CDR3 coding sequence is TGTGCCAGCAGCTCCACAGGGGATAACACCGGGGAGCTGTTTTTT. Its protein is CASSSTGDNTGELFF.

This clonotype occurred a few times. V is TRBV7-2 and J is TRBJ2-5; D is unclear. Trimming stripped 0 bases from V and 5 bases from J, with 10 bases between. CDR3 length equals 14 residues. Germline-derived CDR1 and CDR2 are SGHTA and FQGNSA. As DNA, the CDR3 is TGTGCCAGCAGCTTAGCTACAGTTTGGGAGACCCAGTACTTC. Its protein is CASSLATVWETQYF.